These 17 T cell receptor beta chains came from one sample sequenced in a study of blood T cell repertoires in COVID-19. Clones were read by immunoSEQ multiplex PCR, and TCRdb kept only the in-frame ones, dropping some. This sample has around 140,000 clones; about 90% occur once, and the top ten carry about 2.5%. The sequenced material came from peripheral blood. The receptors stem from a man in his fifties or sixties with active COVID-19.

The chain has TRBV3-1 (or the pseudogene TRBV3-2) and TRBJ1-5; D not resolved. V was pared by 4 bases and J by 5 bases, with 9 bases between. The length of the CDR3 is 13 residues. Germline-derived CDR1 and CDR2 are LGHDT and YNNKEL (reference sequence). CDR3 in amino acids: CASSLLDDQPQHF. The CDR3 DNA reads as TGTGCCAGCAGCCTTCTAGATGATCAGCCCCAGCATTTT.

The chain employs TRBV7-9 and TRBJ1-5; D is undetermined. The V end was cut by 4 bases, the J end by 0 bases, with 10 bases between. There are 15 residues in the CDR3. The germline V gene has CDR1 SEHNR and CDR2 FQNEAQ (reference sequence). In DNA form, the CDR3 reads TGTGCCAGCAGCTCCTCTCGGTTTAGCAATCAGCCCCAGCATTTT. Translating gives CASSSSRFSNQPQHF.

V is TRBV3-1 (or the pseudogene TRBV3-2) and J is TRBJ1-2; 11 bases line up with TRBD1. The junction had 10 bases not matched to a gene; V was cut back by 4 bases and J by 9 bases. The germline CDR1 and CDR2 sequences are LGHDT and YNNKEL (reference sequence). This CDR3 has 15 residues. The CDR3 DNA reads TGTGCCAGCAGCCCTGTGGGGACAGGGGGGGAGAGCTACACCTTC. This gives the protein CASSPVGTGGESYTF.

The CDR3 DNA is TGTGCCAGCAGAGGGACAGGAGGAGTCGGGGCTCAGTTCTTC. Translated: CASRGTGGVGAQFF. The V gene is TRBV3-1 (or the pseudogene TRBV3-2), the J gene TRBJ2-1; TRBD1 matches at 8 bases. The CDR3 spans 14 residues. Trimming removed 6 bases from V and 13 bases from J; junction bases left unmatched: 14. CDR1 is LGHDT and CDR2 is YNNKEL in the germline V gene (reference sequence).

The chain couples TRBV5-4 to TRBJ1-4; D is perhaps TRBD1 (6 bases). Germline CDR1 and CDR2: SGHNT and YYREEE (reference sequence). V lost 5 bases and J 0 bases, leaving 17 bases between the germline ends. The CDR3 is 17 amino acids. The CDR3 protein is CASSGAGASSTNEKLFF. In DNA form, the CDR3 reads TGTGCCAGCAGTGGCGCAGGGGCCTCCTCAACTAATGAAAAACTGTTTTTT.

The chain recombines TRBV11-2 with TRBJ1-2; D ambiguous. The CDR3 has 13 residues. The germline gives CDR1 SGHAT, CDR2 FQNNGV. The V and J ends lost 2 bases and 8 bases respectively, with 12 bases between them. CDR3 sequence reads: CASSLRGLEGYTF. The CDR3 DNA follows: TGTGCCAGCAGCTTACGAGGGTTGGAGGGCTACACCTTC.

The genes are TRBV2 and TRBJ2-7; D not certain. Germline V gene sequence: CDR1 SNHLY, CDR2 FYNNEI. The V gene lost 2 bases and the J gene lost 3 bases, with 5 bases spanning the gap. The CDR3 length is 12 residues. The CDR3 is CASSESGYEQYF. CDR3 bases: TGTGCCAGCAGTGAATCGGGCTACGAGCAGTACTTC.

The chain recombines TRBV7-2 with TRBJ2-1; tentatively, D is TRBD1 (6 bases). This CDR3 has 16 amino acids. Trimming took off 1 base at V and 5 bases at J, with 15 bases between the two ends. Per germline, CDR1 SGHTA and CDR2 FQGNSA. The CDR3 reads CASSLGAGTTNNEQFF. DNA for the CDR3: TGTGCCAGCAGCTTAGGAGCCGGGACAACGAACAATGAGCAGTTCTTC.

This chain connects TRBV3-1 (or the pseudogene TRBV3-2) to TRBJ1-2, with 10 nucleotides matching TRBD1. The ends lost 1 base at V and 4 bases at J; junction bases unmatched: 9. The CDR3 sequence is 17 residues long. Germline CDR1 and CDR2: LGHDT and YNNKEL (reference sequence). DNA for the CDR3: TGTGCCAGCAGCCAAGGGCGGGACAGGGGCCTTGGCTATGGCTACACCTTC. Its protein product is CASSQGRDRGLGYGYTF.

This rearrangement joins TRBV3-1 (or the pseudogene TRBV3-2) to TRBJ2-5, with D maybe TRBD2 (6 bases). Germline V gene data show CDR1 as LGHDT and CDR2 as YNNKEL (reference sequence). The CDR3 has 18 residues. The V and J ends lost 0 bases and 2 bases respectively, with 19 bases between them. This chain's CDR3 is CASSQDRRGSRFQETQYF. The DNA for the CDR3 is TGTGCCAGCAGCCAAGATAGGAGGGGATCTAGGTTTCAAGAGACCCAGTACTTC.

This clone was seen a handful of times. The CDR3 coding sequence is TGTGCCACCAGCAGAGACATAGGGGTTTACTCACCCCTCCACTTT. Protein product: CATSRDIGVYSPLHF. This chain joins TRBV15 and TRBJ1-6; D possibly corresponds to TRBD1 (5 bases). CDR1 is LNHNV and CDR2 is YYDKDF in the germline V gene (reference sequence). V shed 0 bases and J shed 10 bases, with 13 bases lying between them. The CDR3 totals 15 residues.

The sample holds one count of this clone. V usage is TRBV7-8 and J usage is TRBJ1-5; D remains ambiguous. The CDR3 loop spans 16 amino acids. Trimming pared 7 bases from V and 2 bases from J, leaving 18 bases between. CDR1 is SGHVS, CDR2 FQNEAQ, per germline. CDR3 protein: CASTVEEARGNQPQHF. The CDR3, as DNA: TGTGCCAGCACCGTAGAGGAGGCTAGGGGCAATCAGCCCCAGCATTTT.

The rearrangement joins TRBV7-3 to TRBJ2-3; maybe TRBD1 (5 bases). CDR3 length: 15 residues. Trimming shortened V by 5 bases and J by 3 bases, and 15 bases separated the two germline ends. Germline lookup yields CDR1 SGHTA and CDR2 FQGTGA. The CDR3 bases are TGTGCCAGCAGCGCCAAGGGGCAAAGTACAGATACGCAGTATTTT. Residues: CASSAKGQSTDTQYF. Drawing the rest from reference TRBV7-3 and TRBJ2-3, the complete variable domain is GAGVSQTPSNKVTEKGKYVELRCDPISGHTALYWYRQSLGQGPEFLIYFQGTGAADDSGLPNDRFFAVRPEGSVSTLKIQRTERGDSAVYLCASSAKGQSTDTQYFGPGTRLTVL.

This clone has just one count. The J gene is TRBJ1-4, the V gene TRBV7-9; 8 positions match TRBD1. CDR3 size: 14 residues. Trimming cost V 6 bases and J 5 bases; bases outside gene matches: 5. Germline V gene lookup returns CDR1 SEHNR and CDR2 FQNEAQ (reference sequence). The CDR3 spells CASRRGTGNEKLFF. In nucleotides, the CDR3 is TGTGCCAGCAGACGAGGGACAGGAAATGAAAAACTGTTTTTT.

This clone came up once. J is TRBJ2-3 and V is TRBV9, with D perhaps TRBD2 (7 bases). The ends were cut back, 3 bases at V and 6 bases at J, with 20 bases in the middle. From germline, CDR1 is SGDLS and CDR2 YYNGEE. This CDR3 spans 16 amino acids. The CDR3: CASSAIEGGPWDTQYF. The CDR3, as DNA: TGTGCCAGCAGCGCAATAGAGGGGGGGCCCTGGGATACGCAGTATTTT.

The J gene is TRBJ2-2, the V gene TRBV15; TRBD2 aligns across 7 bases. V shed 8 bases and J 2 bases; nucleotides not matched to a gene: 5. This CDR3 spans 14 amino acids. CDR1 LNHNV and CDR2 YYDKDF come from the germline V gene (reference sequence). The CDR3 coding sequence is TGTGCCACCTCGGGGGGAGGCAACACCGGGGAGCTGTTTTTT. Its protein product is CATSGGGNTGELFF.

This sequence joins TRBV3-1 (or the pseudogene TRBV3-2) and TRBJ2-3; possible D gene TRBD2, 6 bases. The germline gives CDR1 LGHDT, CDR2 YNNKEL (reference sequence). Trimming took off 0 bases at V and 2 bases at J, with 21 bases between the two ends. The CDR3 has 19 residues. The CDR3 region is CASSQEFSWGAGVTDTQYF. CDR3 sequence (DNA): TGTGCCAGCAGCCAAGAATTTAGCTGGGGAGCGGGCGTCACAGATACGCAGTATTTT.